This TCR beta chain emerged from a study of T cell responses to AZD1222 COVID-19 vaccine. Study as a whole: Second-dose schedules of about 4 or about 12 weeks were combined. Study findings and constraints: Spike-specific TCR breadth and depth both grew after two AZD1222 doses. Donors were chiefly white British, with a greater number of females, and clonal diversity was perhaps underestimated. Vaccine-related CD4 TCRs covered spike, predominating at 160-218 and 743-854.

Trimming shortened V by 2 bases and J by 8 bases, and 21 bases separated the two germline ends. The CDR3 length is 16 residues. Germline-derived CDR1 and CDR2 are GTSNPN and SVGIG (reference sequence). Sequencing used immunoSEQ multiplex PCR; TCRdb keeps in-frame clones, though not all of them. The sample holds some 130,000 clones, more than 80% seen once. With regard to this clone: The antigen remains unidentified.

The receptor was derived from an adult in good health. The sequencing used peripheral blood, collected on day 0 of AZD1222 vaccination. V usage is TRBV30 and J usage is TRBJ1-4; D remains ambiguous. CDR3 amino acids: CAWSTYGISISEKLFF. In DNA form, the CDR3 reads TGTGCCTGGAGTACCTACGGGATCTCGATATCCGAAAAACTGTTTTTT.